The present T cell receptor beta chain was sequenced within a study of shared clonotypes between healthy human individuals. As for this clone: The antigen remains undetermined.

The sorted-subset replicate PCRs were given around 200 ng DNA, which is 25,000 to 35,000 T cell genomes. Authors' data handling: ImmunoSEQ only sent back junction sequences with no quality scores, so filtering was done differently. Libraries were prepared by immunoSEQ multiplex PCR; TCRdb keeps only in-frame clonotypes and omits some of them. That table is the source of V, J and clone size, and D and trimming were worked out from the DNA. The sample records around 1,000,000 clones, approximately 80% being singletons. Study findings and constraints: A reduction in generation probabilities was seen for non-shared clonotypes relative to those shared by all four donors.

The source material was memory CD4+ T cells from PBMCs. Subset of the sample: CD45RA-negative fraction. This clonotype was sampled from a man between 18 and 35 years old in good health. Some clones in this sample may be carry-over from other donors' samples.

In DNA, the CDR3 is TGTGCCAGCAGCCCCCGACAGAGCGAGACCCAGTACTTC. Translating gives CASSPRQSETQYF. The chain joins TRBV7-3 to TRBJ2-5, with D tentatively TRBD1 (5 bases). There are 13 residues in the CDR3. The V and J ends lost 5 bases and 5 bases respectively, with 12 bases between them. Germline V CDR1 and CDR2: SGHTA, FQGTGA.